The 7 T cell receptor beta chains listed next were all sequenced from one sample in a study of neurological immune-mediated disorders. Each CDR3 protein gets one entry after TCRdb re-called the 5' RACE reads with MiXCR. Here the sample spans approximately 89,000 distinct CDR3 sequences, 4.3% being singletons. Time point noted: longitudinal time-point 3. The sequencing input was PBMCs. All receptors derive from a woman in her sixties with multiple sclerosis.

This clonotype has at least ten counts. The V gene is TRBV7-8, the J gene TRBJ2-7, with D perhaps matching TRBD2 (5 bases). The CDR3 extends over 14 amino acids. Trimming pared 1 base from V and 1 base from J, leaving 8 bases between. Germline CDR1 is SGHVS and CDR2 is FQNEAQ. The CDR3 spells CASSLVLASYEQYF. CDR3 in DNA: TGTGCCAGCAGCTTAGTCTTAGCGTCCTACGAGCAGTACTTC.

In this sample, this clonotype turned up many times. CDR3 protein: CSAREDTAMGYTF. As DNA, the CDR3 is TGCAGTGCTAGAGAAGACACGGCGATGGGCTACACCTTC. The V call is TRBV20-1, the J call TRBJ1-2; no clear D. There are 13 residues in the CDR3. The V end lost 0 bases, the J end lost 8 bases, and 13 bases lay between the germline ends. Germline CDR1 DFQATT, CDR2 SNEGSKA (reference sequence).

In its sample, this clonotype was seen many times. The rearrangement links TRBV7-6 to TRBJ1-3; D is ambiguous. Trimming pared 3 bases from V and 0 bases from J, leaving 6 bases between. The CDR3 contains 14 residues. In germline, CDR1 is SGHVS, CDR2 FNYEAQ. CDR3 DNA sequence: TGTGCCAGCAGCTTTGCTCGCTCTGGAAACACCATATATTTT. The encoded protein is CASSFARSGNTIYF.

The table lists this clonotype with many counts. This chain links TRBV20-1 with TRBJ1-5; TRBD1 agrees at 8 bases. Trimming removed 5 bases from V and 4 bases from J; junction bases left unmatched: 4. The germline gives CDR1 DFQATT, CDR2 SNEGSKA (reference sequence). The CDR3 sequence is 13 residues long. CDR3 sequence reads: CSAGQGRNQPQHF. The CDR3 DNA is TGCAGTGCTGGACAGGGTAGAAATCAGCCCCAGCATTTT.

This clonotype was recorded many times. The chain links TRBV27 to TRBJ2-7; a possible D gene is TRBD1 (5 bases). The germline V gene encodes CDR1 MNHEY and CDR2 SMNVEV (reference sequence). V lost 6 bases and J 2 bases, leaving 11 bases between the germline ends. The CDR3 length is 13 residues. The CDR3 DNA follows: TGTGCCAGCAGGAGAACAGGCACCTACGAGCAGTACTTC. It encodes CASRRTGTYEQYF.

This clonotype was picked up a small number of times. The chain carries TRBV18 and TRBJ1-1, with unresolved D. The V gene lost 2 bases and the J gene lost 3 bases, with 10 bases spanning the gap. The CDR3 runs 14 residues. CDR1 is KGHSH, CDR2 LQKENI, per germline. CDR3: CASSPTWRDTEAFF. The CDR3 DNA sequence: TGTGCCAGCTCACCAACGTGGCGGGACACTGAAGCTTTCTTT.

This clonotype was recorded many times. V and J are TRBV7-9 and TRBJ1-2; D remains unclear. The CDR3 runs 13 residues. Trimming shortened V by 4 bases and J by 6 bases, and 12 bases separated the two germline ends. Germline V lookup: CDR1 SEHNR, CDR2 FQNEAQ (reference sequence). In DNA, the CDR3 is TGTGCCAGCAGCTACCTCGGGATTGATGGCTACACCTTC. Protein product: CASSYLGIDGYTF.